A single sample is the source of the 18 T cell receptor beta chains below, sequenced in a study of T-cell memory formation after mild COVID-19. TCRdb redid the calling of the 5' RACE reads with MiXCR, one entry per CDR3 protein. The sample has around 200,000 distinct CDR3 sequences, approximately 30% seen once; the top ten hold more than 9.5%. Sample: PBMCs or a T cell subset sorted from them (not recorded which). The receptors here all came from an adult woman who had mild COVID-19 (a few samples of this study predate the infection). Cell type and time point are not known.

The sample holds one count of this clonotype. V usage is TRBV29-1 and J usage is TRBJ2-5; a weak D match, TRBD2 (5 bases). V shed 4 bases and J shed 6 bases, with 12 bases lying between them. CDR3 length equals 12 residues. Germline V gives CDR1 SQVTM, CDR2 ANQGSEA. Here the CDR3 reads CSVVPGSQTQYF. The CDR3 DNA reads as TGCAGCGTTGTCCCGGGGAGCCAGACCCAGTACTTC.

The sample holds a few counts of this clonotype. This chain links TRBV5-1 with TRBJ1-2; possibly TRBD1 for D (5 bases). The V and J ends lost 4 bases and 3 bases respectively, with 10 bases between them. Germline V CDR1 and CDR2: SGHRS, YFSETQ. There are 13 residues in the CDR3. The CDR3 nucleotides read TGCGCCAGCAGCCACAAAGGGGACTATGGCTACACCTTC. Amino acids: CASSHKGDYGYTF.

This sequence joins TRBV9 and TRBJ2-7, with 11 positions matching TRBD2. The junction had 17 bases not matched to a gene; V was cut back by 4 bases and J by 5 bases. Germline CDR1 SGDLS, CDR2 YYNGEE. CDR3 length: 18 residues. The DNA of the CDR3 is TGTGCCAGCAGCCCCTCGCCGATAGCGGGAGGGCCCGGAGACGAGCAGTACTTC. This encodes CASSPSPIAGGPGDEQYF.

Written as DNA, the CDR3 is TGTGCCAGCAGTCCGGACATTCTAACCAAAAACATTCAGTACTTC. Translation: CASSPDILTKNIQYF. This chain uses TRBV3-1 with TRBJ2-4; D may be TRBD1 (5 bases). The germline V and J ends were trimmed by 6 bases and 2 bases, with 14 bases remaining between them. The CDR3 is 15 residues long. Germline V lookup: CDR1 LGHDT, CDR2 YNNKEL (reference sequence).

The chain employs TRBV4-1 and TRBJ2-7; D call uncertain. The CDR3 is made up of 15 amino acids. The germline V gene has CDR1 MGHRA and CDR2 YSYEKL. Between the trimmed V and J ends, which lost 1 base and 5 bases, there was a span of 15 bases. The CDR3 sequence is CASSQVLVGSDEQYF. In DNA form, the CDR3 reads TGCGCCAGCAGCCAAGTATTAGTGGGTTCTGACGAGCAGTACTTC.

The rearrangement joins TRBV5-4 to TRBJ1-1; no clear D gene. Looked up from germline, CDR1 is SGHNT and CDR2 is YYREEE (reference sequence). The CDR3 consists of 16 residues. V shed 0 bases and J shed 3 bases, with 15 bases lying between them. CDR3 bases: TGTGCCAGCAGCTTGGTCGGGCCCCTCGGGGACACTGAAGCTTTCTTT. This sequence encodes CASSLVGPLGDTEAFF.

This clonotype was seen a handful of times. The rearrangement uses TRBV18 and TRBJ2-7, with D possibly being TRBD1 (6 bases). The V end was cut by 6 bases, the J end by 4 bases, with 13 bases between. Germline CDR1 is KGHSH and CDR2 is LQKENI. CDR3 size: 13 residues. CDR3 residues: CASSRTESYEQYF. CDR3 DNA sequence: TGTGCCAGCTCCCGGACAGAATCGTACGAGCAGTACTTC.

This rearrangement joins TRBV7-9 to TRBJ1-1; TRBD1 aligns across 9 bases. Germline V gene sequence: CDR1 SEHNR, CDR2 FQNEAQ (reference sequence). The ends lost 6 bases at V and 0 bases at J; junction bases unmatched: 5. The length of the CDR3 is 15 residues. CDR3 sequence (DNA): TGTGCCAGCAGTCGGACAGGGGCGCTGAACACTGAAGCTTTCTTT. This translates into CASSRTGALNTEAFF.

The chain recombines TRBV10-3 with TRBJ2-2; D may be TRBD1 or TRBD2 (6 bases each). The CDR3 consists of 17 residues. Trimming took off 8 bases at V and 6 bases at J, with 25 bases between the two ends. CDR1 and CDR2 from the germline V gene are ENHRY and SYGVKD. CDR3 coding DNA: TGTGCCATCTTCCCTTTGGGGGGCGCGAATAGGTCCGGGGAGCTGTTTTTT. It encodes CAIFPLGGANRSGELFF.

This clonotype showed up just a few times. This chain joins TRBV20-1 and TRBJ2-7, with TRBD2 identical over 8 bases. V lost 4 bases to trimming and J lost 6 bases; unmatched junction nucleotides: 14. The CDR3 has 15 amino acids. Germline CDR1 is DFQATT and CDR2 is SNEGSKA (reference sequence). The CDR3 spells CSAKTLRGRLSEQYF. In DNA, the CDR3 is TGCAGTGCTAAGACCCTGCGCGGGAGGTTAAGCGAGCAGTACTTC.

This clonotype was seen more than once but under ten times. The gene calls are TRBV12-3 or TRBV12-4 and TRBJ2-7, with D possibly being TRBD2 (6 bases). With 3 bases removed from V and 3 bases from J, the gap between germline ends came to 12 bases. The CDR3 loop spans 14 amino acids. CDR3 DNA sequence: TGTGCCAGCAGTTTCGGCGGGATTGTCTACGAGCAGTACTTC. Translation gives CASSFGGIVYEQYF.

This clonotype has just a few counts. V usage is TRBV4-1 and J usage is TRBJ2-3; D gene uncertain. The ends were cut back, 0 bases at V and 8 bases at J, with 18 bases in the middle. This CDR3 is 16 amino acids long. Germline lookup yields CDR1 MGHRA and CDR2 YSYEKL. The CDR3 protein is CASSQDGRAGSGTQYF. DNA of the CDR3: TGCGCCAGCAGCCAAGACGGTCGGGCTGGGTCGGGTACGCAGTATTTT.

The chain carries TRBV5-5 and TRBJ2-4; 8 nucleotides agree with TRBD1. CDR1 and CDR2 from the germline V gene are SGHKS and YYEKEE (reference sequence). With 4 bases clipped from V and 0 bases from J, the junction kept 6 bases outside the gene matches. The CDR3 spans 16 residues. DNA of the CDR3: TGTGCCAGCAGCCCTTGGACAGGGAGAGCCAAAAACATTCAGTACTTC. Its protein is CASSPWTGRAKNIQYF.

The rearrangement joins TRBV6-5 to TRBJ2-5; 7 positions match TRBD1. V dropped 2 bases and J dropped 4; count of bases not matched to a gene: 7. This CDR3 comprises 15 residues. Germline assignment: CDR1 MNHEY and CDR2 SVGAGI. The CDR3 region is CASSYGTGASETQYF. CDR3 sequence (DNA): TGTGCCAGCAGTTACGGCACAGGGGCATCAGAGACCCAGTACTTC.

The genes are TRBV20-1 and TRBJ1-1, with D possibly being TRBD1 (6 bases). The CDR3 runs 14 residues. The germline V gene has CDR1 DFQATT and CDR2 SNEGSKA (reference sequence). V was clipped by 3 bases and J by 4 bases, with 15 bases between them. In DNA form, the CDR3 reads TGCAGTGCTAGTATGATCGGAGGGGGCACTGAAGCTTTCTTT. Translating it yields CSASMIGGGTEAFF.

This sequence joins TRBV5-1 and TRBJ1-6; D remains unclear. Per the germline V gene, CDR1 is SGHRS and CDR2 is YFSETQ. Trimming cost V 0 bases and J 0 bases, with 10 bases left between them. The CDR3 has 17 residues. CDR3 in DNA: TGCGCCAGCAGCTTGGAGGCTCTGAGCTCCTATAATTCACCCCTCCACTTT. Encoded protein: CASSLEALSSYNSPLHF.

V and J are TRBV29-1 and TRBJ2-5, with D possibly being TRBD2 (5 bases). Trimming removed 6 bases at V and 7 bases at J, with 18 bases between. The germline gives CDR1 SQVTM, CDR2 ANQGSEA. This CDR3 comprises 13 residues. The CDR3: CSVMDWGLGTQYF. The CDR3, as DNA: TGCAGCGTAATGGACTGGGGTCTGGGGACCCAGTACTTC.

This chain connects TRBV19 to TRBJ2-2; TRBD1 or TRBD2 may be the D gene (5 bases each). Germline loops: CDR1 LNHDA, CDR2 SQIVND (reference sequence). The CDR3 totals 12 residues. V dropped 5 bases and J dropped 7 bases, with 8 bases sitting between them. The CDR3 nucleotides read TGTGCCAGTAGTTGGGGGAACGGGGAGCTGTTTTTT. The encoded protein is CASSWGNGELFF.